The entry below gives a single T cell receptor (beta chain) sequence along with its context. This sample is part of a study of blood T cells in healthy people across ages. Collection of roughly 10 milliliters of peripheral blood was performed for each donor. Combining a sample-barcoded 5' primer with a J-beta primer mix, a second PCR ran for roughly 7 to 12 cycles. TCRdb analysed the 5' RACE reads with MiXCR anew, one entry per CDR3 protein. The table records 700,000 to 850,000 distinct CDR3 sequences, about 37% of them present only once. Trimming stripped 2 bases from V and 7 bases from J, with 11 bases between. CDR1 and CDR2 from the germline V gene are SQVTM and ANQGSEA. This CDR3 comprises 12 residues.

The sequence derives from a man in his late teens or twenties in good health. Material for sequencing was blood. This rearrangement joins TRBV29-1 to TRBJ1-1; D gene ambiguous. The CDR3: CSVEIPNGEAFF. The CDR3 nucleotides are TGCAGCGTTGAAATACCCAATGGTGAAGCTTTCTTT.